This passage covers 11 T cell receptor beta chains from one sample sequenced in a study of blood T cell repertoires in COVID-19. Measured with immunoSEQ multiplex PCR; TCRdb has only the in-frame clones, and not every one. The table includes fewer than 350,000 clones, 70% to 90% detected once. The sequencing sample was made of peripheral blood. These receptors came from a woman in her 30s with COVID-19, enrolled during active disease.

The V and J genes are TRBV25-1 and TRBJ2-5; D remains unclear. Germline V gene data show CDR1 as MGHDK and CDR2 as SYGVNS. Trimming cost V 3 bases and J 3 bases, with 5 bases left between them. The CDR3 spans 12 residues. The CDR3 sequence is CASSEAEETQYF. The DNA for the CDR3 is TGTGCCAGCAGTGAGGCAGAAGAGACCCAGTACTTC.

The gene calls are TRBV2 and TRBJ2-1; 7 bases match TRBD1. V dropped 7 bases and J dropped 10; count of bases not matched to a gene: 10. Germline assignment: CDR1 SNHLY and CDR2 FYNNEI. The CDR3 totals 13 residues. CDR3 protein: CASNRDRVREQFF. CDR3 sequence (DNA): TGTGCCAGCAATAGAGACAGGGTACGGGAGCAGTTCTTC.

This chain connects TRBV3-1 (or the pseudogene TRBV3-2) to TRBJ1-4; possible D gene TRBD1, 6 bases. Germline V lookup: CDR1 LGHDT, CDR2 YNNKEL (reference sequence). The V end was cut by 1 base, the J end by 7 bases, with 13 bases between. The CDR3 spans 15 residues. The CDR3 protein is CASSQVGGSGEKLFF. The CDR3 bases are TGTGCCAGCAGCCAAGTAGGGGGATCGGGTGAAAAACTGTTTTTT.

This clone was recorded once. The CDR3 coding sequence is TGTGCCAGCAGTTCGGGACTAGCGGTCCAAGAGACCCAGTACTTC. Protein product: CASSSGLAVQETQYF. The chain uses TRBV27 and TRBJ2-5, with 11 nucleotides matching TRBD2. V lost 4 bases and J lost 1; bases outside the gene matches: 2. Per the germline V gene, CDR1 is MNHEY and CDR2 is SMNVEV (reference sequence). The length of the CDR3 is 15 residues.

The V gene is TRBV4-1, the J gene TRBJ1-1; 8 bases align to TRBD1. V trimming: 4 bases; J trimming: 4 bases; junction bases outside the gene matches: 14. In germline, CDR1 is MGHRA, CDR2 YSYEKL. The CDR3 is 17 residues long. CDR3: CASSRPGGFYPGTEAFF. The CDR3 nucleotides read TGCGCCAGCAGCCGCCCAGGGGGCTTCTATCCAGGCACTGAAGCTTTCTTT.

The rearrangement joins TRBV2 to TRBJ1-1; no definite D call. Germline CDR1 SNHLY, CDR2 FYNNEI. V lost 5 bases and J lost 0, with 7 bases in between. CDR3 length equals 13 residues. The CDR3 DNA reads as TGTGCCAGCAGTACCGAGTTGAACACTGAAGCTTTCTTT. Translation: CASSTELNTEAFF.

As concerns this clone: It differs at one base from a far larger clone, so likely a read error. The chain joins TRBV3-1 (or the pseudogene TRBV3-2) to TRBJ2-1; D unresolved. Germline V gene data show CDR1 as LGHDT and CDR2 as YNNKEL (reference sequence). V lost 5 bases and J lost 5, with 4 bases in between. The CDR3 is 11 residues long. CDR3 protein: CASSYNNEQFF. CDR3 coding DNA: TGTGCCAGCAGCTACAACAATGAGCAGTTCTTC.

V gene TRBV6-5 combines with J gene TRBJ2-1; TRBD2 agrees at 8 bases. Trimming took 6 bases from V and 5 from J; bases not matched to a gene: 6. CDR3 length equals 14 residues. Germline lookup yields CDR1 MNHEY and CDR2 SVGAGI. The CDR3 DNA follows: TGTGCCAGCAGCAAGCGGGGGTTCAACAATGAGCAGTTCTTC. Translation: CASSKRGFNNEQFF.

This chain links TRBV28 with TRBJ2-4; 8 bases are a match to TRBD1. The ends lost 5 bases at V and 7 bases at J; junction bases unmatched: 7. This CDR3 is built from 14 residues. CDR1 is MDHEN and CDR2 is SYDVKM in the germline V gene. In DNA, the CDR3 is TGTGCCAGCAGTCCAGGGGGCCGGTGGAACATTCAGTACTTC. Encoded protein: CASSPGGRWNIQYF.

The chain recombines TRBV2 with TRBJ2-1, with D maybe TRBD2 (6 bases). Trimming removed 8 bases at V and 0 bases at J, with 11 bases between. CDR1 and CDR2 (germline): SNHLY, FYNNEI. The CDR3 sequence is 14 residues long. The chain's CDR3 is CASSRDSSYNEQFF. The CDR3 DNA reads as TGTGCCAGCTCCCGGGACTCCTCCTACAATGAGCAGTTCTTC. Looking up the rest from reference TRBV2 and TRBJ2-1 gives the full variable domain: EPEVTQTPSHQVTQMGQEVILRCVPISNHLYFYWYRQILGQKVEFLVSFYNNEISEKSEIFDDQFSVERPDGSNFTLKIRSTKLEDSAMYFCASSRDSSYNEQFFGPGTRLTVL.

This chain uses TRBV11-1 with TRBJ1-2, with TRBD1 identical over 8 bases. In germline, CDR1 is SGHAT, CDR2 FQDESV (reference sequence). CDR3 size: 14 residues. V was pared by 4 bases and J by 5 bases, with 6 bases of the junction left unmatched. As DNA, the CDR3 is TGTGCCAGCAGCTCCGGGACAGGATATTATGGCTACACCTTC. Translated: CASSSGTGYYGYTF.